This entry lists 11 T cell receptor beta chains sequenced from one sample in a study of vaccination and CD4 T cells after COVID-19. Specified treatment: roughly nine-day PBMC culture with coronavirus spike peptide pools or control peptides (ViraFEST assay). Which antigens these TCRs recognize remains unknown. The Oncomine TCR Beta short-read assay sequenced DNA from cultured CD4+ T cells. TCRdb re-derived calls from the PCR reads in MiXCR, one entry per CDR3 protein. The sample has 20,000 or so distinct CDR3 sequences, roughly 50% seen once; the top ten hold 2.5%. The sample in question was CD4+ T cells from blood, cultured in vitro, obtained after SARS-CoV-2 vaccination. These TCRs come from a human donor who had recovered from COVID-19.

The rearrangement joins TRBV6-5 to TRBJ2-1, with 9 bases fitting TRBD2. CDR3 length equals 19 residues. Germline loops: CDR1 MNHEY, CDR2 SVGAGI. The V gene end was trimmed by 2 bases and the J gene end by 4 bases; junction bases not matched to a gene: 15. CDR3 bases: TGTGCCAGCAGTTACCACTTGGGTGTAAGCGGGGGGACATACAATGAGCAGTTCTTC. Its translation: CASSYHLGVSGGTYNEQFF.

This clonotype was recorded a few times. This chain links TRBV19 with TRBJ1-3; 7 bases are shared with TRBD1. The germline V gene has CDR1 LNHDA and CDR2 SQIVND (reference sequence). J lost 4 bases, V lost 7 bases, and 10 bases had no gene match. The CDR3 has 15 amino acids. CDR3 in amino acids: CASIMLRDRGNTIYF. The CDR3 DNA follows: TGTGCCAGTATCATGTTACGGGACAGAGGAAACACCATATATTTT.

A few counts support this clonotype. V and J are TRBV10-3 and TRBJ1-5, with D unclear. Germline CDR1 and CDR2: ENHRY and SYGVKD. V lost 3 bases and J 4 bases, leaving 4 bases between the germline ends. The CDR3 runs 12 residues. The CDR3 loop is CAISEGNQPQHF. CDR3 DNA: TGTGCCATCAGTGAAGGGAATCAGCCCCAGCATTTT.

The chain recombines TRBV7-6 with TRBJ1-6; D might be TRBD1 (6 bases). Looked up from germline, CDR1 is SGHVS and CDR2 is FNYEAQ. Between the trimmed V and J ends, which lost 0 bases and 14 bases, there was a span of 8 bases. This CDR3 is 12 amino acids long. The CDR3 DNA reads TGTGCCAGCAGCTTAGCCGGGGGCACCCTCCACTTT. Translating it yields CASSLAGGTLHF.

The table lists this clonotype with a few counts. This rearrangement joins TRBV30 to TRBJ2-5; 8 positions agree with TRBD1. V trimming: 4 bases; J trimming: 5 bases; junction bases outside the gene matches: 12. The CDR3 is 15 amino acids. Germline V gene lookup returns CDR1 GTSNPN and CDR2 SVGIG (reference sequence). The CDR3 nucleotides read TGTGCCTGGACTCACCCCCGACAGGGGACGGAGACCCAGTACTTC. Residues: CAWTHPRQGTETQYF. Full variable domain (outside the CDR3, taken from reference TRBV30 and TRBJ2-5): SQTIHQWPATLVQPVGSPLSLECTVEGTSNPNLYWYRQAAGRGLQLLFYSVGIGQISSEVPQNLSASRPQDRQFILSSKKLLLSDSGFYLCAWTHPRQGTETQYFGPGTRLLVL.

This chain joins TRBV6-1 and TRBJ1-1; no firm D call. V lost 1 base and J lost 0, with 9 bases in between. The CDR3 totals 15 residues. The germline V gene encodes CDR1 MNHNS and CDR2 SASEGT. The CDR3, as DNA: TGTGCCAGCAGTGAAGTACAGATGATGAACACTGAAGCTTTCTTT. It specifies CASSEVQMMNTEAFF.

V is TRBV19 and J is TRBJ2-5; D perhaps matches TRBD1 (7 bases). In germline, CDR1 is LNHDA, CDR2 SQIVND (reference sequence). CDR3 length: 14 residues. V lost 6 bases and J 6 bases, leaving 17 bases between the germline ends. The CDR3 nucleotides read TGTGCCAGTAGAAACACAGGGGCGGGAAAGACCCAGTACTTC. Encoded protein: CASRNTGAGKTQYF.

This clonotype was found a few times. This sequence joins TRBV28 and TRBJ2-7; TRBD2 is a possible D gene (7 bases). V shed 8 bases and J shed 1 base, with 12 bases lying between them. The CDR3 sequence is 13 residues long. Germline CDR1 is MDHEN and CDR2 is SYDVKM. As DNA, the CDR3 is TGTGCCAGCCTGAGGGGGGGGTCCTACGAGCAGTACTTC. This encodes CASLRGGSYEQYF.

V is TRBV7-3 and J is TRBJ2-1, with D perhaps matching TRBD1 or TRBD2 (6 bases each). There are 12 residues in the CDR3. The germline V and J ends were trimmed by 5 bases and 9 bases, with 11 bases remaining between them. Germline V CDR1 and CDR2: SGHTA, FQGTGA. DNA of the CDR3: TGTGCCAGCAGCCCGGGGGCTAGTGAGCAGTTCTTC. This encodes CASSPGASEQFF.

This clonotype turned up a few times. CDR3 DNA: TGTGCCAGCAGCGACAGGGACAGGGCGGGCTACACCTTC. It specifies CASSDRDRAGYTF. This chain connects TRBV6-1 to TRBJ1-2; 9 nucleotides agree with TRBD1. V lost 6 bases, J lost 8 bases, and 7 bases stayed unmatched. The CDR3 runs to 13 residues. Germline V gives CDR1 MNHNS, CDR2 SASEGT.

The chain is built from TRBV19 and TRBJ1-2, with 8 bases aligning to TRBD1. From germline, CDR1 is LNHDA and CDR2 SQIVND (reference sequence). With V trimmed by 6 bases and J by 2 bases, 14 bases remained unmatched. CDR3 length: 17 residues. The CDR3 nucleotides read TGTGCCAGTAGACCTCCGACAGGGGAGGTTTCCAACTATGGCTACACCTTC. This sequence encodes CASRPPTGEVSNYGYTF. The whole variable domain, filled in from reference TRBV19 and TRBJ1-2, reads DGGITQSPKYLFRKEGQNVTLSCEQNLNHDAMYWYRQDPGQGLRLIYYSQIVNDFQKGDIAEGYSVSREKKESFPLTVTSAQKNPTAFYLCASRPPTGEVSNYGYTFGSGTRLTVV.